These 2 T cell receptor beta chains were sequenced from one sample in a study of T cell repertoires in cytomegalovirus infection. Which antigens these TCRs recognize remains unknown. TCRdb recomputed calls from the reads with MiXCR, one row per CDR3 protein. The table lists about 110,000 distinct CDR3 sequences, roughly a tenth of them singletons. Source material: PBMCs, sequenced either directly or after in vitro stimulation (not recorded which). All receptors derive from a human donor in good health (CMV status not recorded). Some clones in this sample may be carry-over from other donors' samples.

For this clonotype: A much larger clone differs by one base, so this may be a read error. The chain is built from TRBV5-8 and TRBJ2-5; D might be TRBD1 (5 bases). The CDR3 consists of 12 residues. In germline, CDR1 is SGHTS, CDR2 YDEGEE. V was cut by 9 bases and J by 4 bases, with 13 bases left in between. For the CDR3, the DNA is TGTGCCAACCCGGACAAAAGAGAGACCCAGTACTTC. Its translation: CANPDKRETQYF.

This clonotype was recorded a few times. The CDR3 protein is CASIPTRGPTYGYTF. The CDR3, as DNA: TGTGCCAGCATACCCACGAGGGGACCAACCTATGGCTACACCTTC. The genes are TRBV19 and TRBJ1-2; tentatively, D is TRBD1 (5 bases). Germline V lookup: CDR1 LNHDA, CDR2 SQIVND (reference sequence). V lost 9 bases and J 4 bases, leaving 21 bases between the germline ends. The CDR3 is made up of 15 amino acids.